A selection of T cell receptor beta chains follows, all from one sample in a study of shared clonotypes between healthy human individuals. Sequenced by immunoSEQ multiplex PCR; TCRdb stores in-frame clones only, minus some. This table has some 2,000,000 clones, under 97% appearing once. Material: naive CD4+ T cells sorted from blood. The receptors originated from a man in his late teens or twenties in good health. Both conserved end residues are part of each CDR3. D genes are given only for firm matches. Only some rows state a clone size, as once, few, many or a class for expanded clones.

D	V	size	J	CDR3	DNA
TRBD2	TRBV6-5	once	TRBJ2-1	CASSTRGGFYNEQFF	TGTGCCAGCAGTACCCGGGGGGGGTTCTACAATGAGCAGTTCTTC
TRBD1	TRBV11-3	once	TRBJ2-7	CASSSTGTSYEQYF	TGTGCCAGCAGCTCGACAGGGACATCCTACGAGCAGTACTTC
NA	TRBV9	NA	TRBJ1-1	CASSLGGANTEAFF	TGTGCCAGCAGCCTCGGGGGGGCTAACACTGAAGCTTTCTTT
TRBD1	TRBV7-9	NA	TRBJ2-5	CASSLSGQGFETQYF	TGTGCCAGCAGCTTATCGGGACAGGGATTCGAGACCCAGTACTTC
NA	TRBV18	NA	TRBJ2-3	CASSSQGEVGTDTQYF	TGTGCCAGCTCATCTCAGGGTGAAGTGGGCACAGATACGCAGTATTTT
NA	TRBV28	NA	TRBJ1-6	CASSSGGRSSYNSPLHF	TGTGCCAGCAGTTCCGGTGGAAGGAGCTCCTATAATTCACCCCTCCACTTT
NA	TRBV19	NA	TRBJ2-5	CASSPSIKGETQYF	TGTGCCAGTAGTCCCAGTATCAAAGGAGAGACCCAGTACTTC
NA	TRBV6-1	NA	TRBJ1-2	CASIRPGDAGGYTF	TGTGCCAGCATTAGACCTGGGGACGCGGGCGGCTACACCTTC
TRBD1	TRBV5-8	NA	TRBJ2-5	CASSPPGQQETQYF	TGTGCCAGCAGCCCACCGGGACAGCAAGAGACCCAGTACTTC
NA	TRBV5-4	NA	TRBJ2-3	CASSSRGTDTQYF	TGTGCCAGCAGCTCCCGGGGCACAGATACGCAGTATTTT
NA	TRBV6-5	NA	TRBJ1-1	CASSYWGPLSTEAFF	TGTGCCAGCAGTTACTGGGGTCCCTTGAGCACTGAAGCTTTCTTT
TRBD1	TRBV6-6	NA	TRBJ2-5	CASSYLTGNQETQYF	TGTGCCAGCAGTTACCTGACAGGGAACCAAGAGACCCAGTACTTC
NA	TRBV10-3	NA	TRBJ2-3	CAISDLGDTQYF	TGTGCCATCAGTGACCTTGGAGATACGCAGTATTTT
TRBD1	TRBV7-2	NA	TRBJ2-1	CASSLMGQGSNEQFF	TGTGCCAGCAGCTTAATGGGACAGGGCTCCAATGAGCAGTTCTTC
TRBD1	TRBV5-1	NA	TRBJ2-5	CASSLGQVQETQYF	TGCGCCAGCAGCTTAGGACAGGTTCAAGAGACCCAGTACTTC
NA	TRBV6-1	NA	TRBJ2-7	CASSDRGATYEQYF	TGTGCCAGCAGTGACAGGGGGGCCACCTACGAGCAGTACTTC
NA	TRBV4-3	NA	TRBJ2-7	CASSQDRGGGVAYEQYF	TGCGCCAGCAGCCAAGATCGGGGCGGTGGGGTCGCCTACGAGCAGTACTTC
NA	TRBV30	NA	TRBJ1-5	CAWGQGLFNQPQHF	TGTGCCTGGGGGCAAGGACTGTTCAATCAGCCCCAGCATTTT
NA	TRBV7-2	NA	TRBJ1-3	CASSLQGQTGNTIYF	TGTGCCAGCAGCTTACAAGGACAAACTGGAAACACCATATATTTT
TRBD1	TRBV27	NA	TRBJ1-6	CASSPRTGGSYNSPLHF	TGTGCCAGCAGTCCTAGGACAGGGGGGTCCTATAATTCACCCCTCCACTTT
NA	TRBV5-4	NA	TRBJ2-3	CASSLTEINTDTQYF	TGTGCCAGCAGCTTGACAGAGATAAACACAGATACGCAGTATTTT
TRBD1	TRBV6-1	NA	TRBJ1-1	CAVDLQGSTEAFF	TGTGCCGTAGATTTACAGGGGAGCACTGAAGCTTTCTTT
NA	TRBV20-1	NA	TRBJ1-1	CGVHTNTEAFF	TGCGGTGTCCACACGAACACTGAAGCTTTCTTT
NA	TRBV6-6	NA	TRBJ2-5	CASSDEGEQYF	TGTGCCAGCAGCGACGAAGGGGAACAGTACTTC
TRBD2	TRBV11-2	NA	TRBJ2-1	CASSLAGAGRANEQFF	TGTGCCAGCAGCCTGGCGGGTGCCGGGAGGGCTAATGAGCAGTTCTTC
TRBD1	TRBV12-5	NA	TRBJ2-7	CASGLVKFKNGTGLCEQYF	TGTGCTAGTGGTTTGGTAAAATTTAAGAACGGGACAGGGTTGTGTGAGCAGTACTTC
NA	TRBV6-1	NA	TRBJ2-5	CASSDAGMTQYF	TGTGCCAGCAGTGACGCCGGGATGACCCAGTACTTC
NA	TRBV23-1	NA	TRBJ2-7	CASSQSVAQRSSPYEQYF	TGCGCCAGCAGTCAATCGGTGGCTCAGAGGAGTAGTCCCTACGAGCAGTACTTC